What follows are 27 T cell receptor beta chains derived from one specimen sequenced in a study of vaccination effects on CD4 cells after COVID-19. Here immunoSEQ multiplex PCR was the method, and the copy in TCRdb shows in-frame clones only, minus some. The sample consists of fewer than 35,000 clones, 70% of them appearing once. Investigators separated out CD4+ T cells once around 9 days of culture had passed. The antigens for these receptors are not known. Sequenced material: CD4+ T cells from PBMCs cultured without peptide, taken before COVID-19 vaccination. The origin of the receptors is a human donor who received a COVID-19 vaccine.

The genes are TRBV2 and TRBJ1-4; D perhaps matches TRBD1 (5 bases). V lost 9 bases, J lost 0 bases, and 8 bases lay in between. This CDR3 comprises 13 residues. In germline, CDR1 is SNHLY, CDR2 FYNNEI. Here the CDR3 DNA reads TGTGCCAGAGGACAACCAACTAATGAAAAACTGTTTTTT. Amino acid sequence: CARGQPTNEKLFF.

This clone was observed a single time. This chain uses TRBV5-5 with TRBJ1-1; no definite D call. V was clipped by 0 bases and J by 3 bases, with 6 bases between them. CDR3 size: 13 residues. Looked up from germline, CDR1 is SGHKS and CDR2 is YYEKEE (reference sequence). CDR3 sequence (DNA): TGTGCCAGCAGCTTGGACTGGGACACTGAAGCTTTCTTT. Its translation: CASSLDWDTEAFF. The full variable domain, rest sourced from reference TRBV5-5 and TRBJ1-1, is DAGVTQSPTHLIKTRGQQVTLRCSPISGHKSVSWYQQVLGQGPQFIFQYYEKEERGRGNFPDRFSARQFPNYSSELNVNALLLGDSALYLCASSLDWDTEAFFGQGTRLTVV.

For the CDR3, the DNA is TGCGCCAGCAGCTTTATCGGGAATGGCTACACCTTC. Its translation: CASSFIGNGYTF. The chain is built from TRBV5-1 and TRBJ1-2; D not resolved. CDR1 SGHRS and CDR2 YFSETQ come from the germline V gene. This CDR3 is 12 amino acids long. V gave up 2 bases and J gave up 6 bases, with 8 bases separating them.

This chain joins TRBV7-7 and TRBJ2-1, with TRBD1 matching over 9 bases. The ends lost 5 bases at V and 5 bases at J; junction bases unmatched: 7. The CDR3 extends over 15 amino acids. CDR1 and CDR2 from the germline V gene are SSHAT and FNYEAQ (reference sequence). CDR3 bases: TGTGCCAGCAGCCCGGGACAGGGAGCCAACAATGAGCAGTTCTTC. Translating gives CASSPGQGANNEQFF.

This clone was seen a handful of times. This chain connects TRBV19 to TRBJ1-6; D is possibly TRBD1 (6 bases). This CDR3 is built from 13 residues. Trimming stripped 8 bases from V and 7 bases from J, with 12 bases between. CDR1 and CDR2 (germline): LNHDA, SQIVND (reference sequence). DNA of the CDR3: TGTGCCAGTGCTGGCAGGGGAAATTCACCCCTCCACTTT. Its translation is CASAGRGNSPLHF.

A single count supports this clone. This chain joins TRBV6-4 and TRBJ1-2, with no clear D. This CDR3 comprises 15 residues. The germline V and J ends were trimmed by 8 bases and 4 bases, with 20 bases remaining between them. Germline V lookup: CDR1 MRHNA, CDR2 SNTAGT. CDR3 sequence reads: CASRQSPGGGYGYTF. In DNA form, the CDR3 reads TGTGCCAGCCGCCAATCCCCGGGCGGAGGCTATGGCTACACCTTC.

V and J are TRBV6-5 and TRBJ2-5, with 7 bases that match TRBD2. V trimming: 7 bases; J trimming: 2 bases; junction bases outside the gene matches: 4. This CDR3 comprises 13 residues. Per the germline V gene, CDR1 is MNHEY and CDR2 is SVGAGI. CDR3 in amino acids: CASMPAGQETQYF. In DNA, the CDR3 is TGTGCCAGCATGCCAGCGGGGCAAGAGACCCAGTACTTC.

V and J are TRBV6-5 and TRBJ1-1; TRBD1 aligns across 8 bases. The junction had 4 bases not matched to a gene; V was cut back by 6 bases and J by 4 bases. This CDR3 comprises 13 residues. Per germline, CDR1 MNHEY and CDR2 SVGAGI. The CDR3 DNA sequence: TGTGCCAGCAGCGCCACAGGGGGCACTGAAGCTTTCTTT. As protein: CASSATGGTEAFF.

The chain couples TRBV5-1 to TRBJ2-1, with 8 bases matching TRBD2. In germline, CDR1 is SGHRS, CDR2 YFSETQ. The CDR3 has 14 residues. V lost 0 bases to trimming and J lost 4 bases; unmatched junction nucleotides: 0. The DNA of the CDR3 is TGCGCCAGCAGCTTGGGCGGGGGGTACAATGAGCAGTTCTTC. Encoded protein: CASSLGGGYNEQFF.

The CDR3 nucleotides are TGTGCCTGGAGAAGAAAAGGGATAGGGTCACCCCTCCACTTT. This codes for CAWRRKGIGSPLHF. The rearrangement joins TRBV30 to TRBJ1-6; D is undetermined. This CDR3 has 14 residues. V lost 3 bases, J lost 10 bases, and 16 bases lay in between. Per germline, CDR1 GTSNPN and CDR2 SVGIG (reference sequence). The variable domain in full, with the rest retrieved from reference TRBV30 and TRBJ1-6, is SQTIHQWPATLVQPVGSPLSLECTVEGTSNPNLYWYRQAAGRGLQLLFYSVGIGQISSEVPQNLSASRPQDRQFILSSKKLLLSDSGFYLCAWRRKGIGSPLHFGNGTRLTVT.

The chain links TRBV9 to TRBJ1-4; a possible D gene is TRBD1 (5 bases). Trimming pared 3 bases from V and 2 bases from J, leaving 14 bases between. CDR1 is SGDLS and CDR2 is YYNGEE in the germline V gene. This CDR3 spans 16 amino acids. Here the CDR3 DNA reads TGTGCCAGCAGCGCGGGGGGGGGTAGGACTAATGAAAAACTGTTTTTT. Amino acid sequence: CASSAGGGRTNEKLFF.

This chain links TRBV7-2 with TRBJ2-5; perhaps TRBD1 as D (5 bases). The germline V and J ends were trimmed by 5 bases and 1 base, with 8 bases remaining between them. Germline V gene data show CDR1 as SGHTA and CDR2 as FQGNSA. This CDR3 region has 13 residues. The CDR3 nucleotides read TGTGCCAGCAGCAGGGGTGCCCAAGAGACCCAGTACTTC. Translating gives CASSRGAQETQYF.

This rearrangement joins TRBV5-6 to TRBJ2-5; perhaps D is TRBD1 or TRBD2 (5 bases each). This CDR3 region has 14 residues. Between the trimmed V and J ends, which lost 4 bases and 4 bases, there was a span of 14 bases. The V gene's germline CDR1 is SGHDT and CDR2 YYEEEE. CDR3 amino acids: CASSRRMGVETQYF. The CDR3 nucleotides are TGTGCCAGCAGCCGCCGCATGGGGGTAGAGACCCAGTACTTC. The whole variable domain, remainder taken from reference TRBV5-6 and TRBJ2-5, is DAGVTQSPTHLIKTRGQQVTLRCSPKSGHDTVSWYQQALGQGPQFIFQYYEEEERQRGNFPDRFSGHQFPNYSSELNVNALLLGDSALYLCASSRRMGVETQYFGPGTRLLVL.

This chain connects TRBV3-1 (or the pseudogene TRBV3-2) to TRBJ1-3; D unclear. The length of the CDR3 is 14 residues. V lost 6 bases and J 0 bases, leaving 9 bases between the germline ends. Germline V CDR1 and CDR2: LGHDT, YNNKEL (reference sequence). CDR3 protein: CASSSGSSGNTIYF. The CDR3 DNA follows: TGTGCCAGCAGTAGCGGGAGCTCTGGAAACACCATATATTTT.

This chain uses TRBV6-5 with TRBJ1-1; D not resolved. Germline assignment: CDR1 MNHEY and CDR2 SVGAGI. V lost 2 bases and J 4 bases, leaving 11 bases between the germline ends. The CDR3 is made up of 14 amino acids. The CDR3 spells CASSYGVQSTEAFF. CDR3 DNA: TGTGCCAGCAGTTACGGGGTTCAGAGCACTGAAGCTTTCTTT.

V gene TRBV3-1 (or the pseudogene TRBV3-2) combines with J gene TRBJ1-3; TRBD1 is a possible D gene (6 bases). Trimming removed 5 bases from V and 1 base from J, with 12 bases in between. This CDR3 is 15 amino acids long. Germline CDR1 and CDR2: LGHDT and YNNKEL (reference sequence). In nucleotides, the CDR3 is TGTGCCAGCAGCTCCCAGGGGCGATCTGGAAACACCATATATTTT. This codes for CASSSQGRSGNTIYF.

This chain joins TRBV18 and TRBJ2-3; 8 nucleotides agree with TRBD1. In germline, CDR1 is KGHSH, CDR2 LQKENI. This CDR3 region has 14 residues. Trimming at V came to 3 bases and at J to 4 bases, leaving 3 bases not matched to a gene. CDR3 DNA sequence: TGTGCCAGCTCACCGGGCAGGGGGCCAGATACGCAGTATTTT. Its translation is CASSPGRGPDTQYF.

The chain employs TRBV11-2 and TRBJ1-2; D is possibly TRBD1 (5 bases). The CDR3 spans 14 residues. The germline V gene encodes CDR1 SGHAT and CDR2 FQNNGV. The V gene lost 5 bases and the J gene lost 7 bases, with 17 bases spanning the gap. The CDR3 sequence is CASSIAGTYGGYTF. CDR3 DNA: TGTGCCAGCAGCATAGCGGGGACGTACGGTGGCTACACCTTC.

The chain joins TRBV2 to TRBJ1-4; D is unresolved. Germline CDR1 and CDR2: SNHLY and FYNNEI. The V end lost 4 bases, the J end lost 1 base, and 7 bases lay between the germline ends. The CDR3 spans 14 residues. The CDR3 here is CASSVHRTNEKLFF. CDR3 DNA: TGTGCCAGCAGTGTGCACAGAACTAATGAAAAACTGTTTTTT.

The rearrangement joins TRBV7-8 to TRBJ2-1; the D gene is possibly TRBD2 (5 bases). The germline V gene encodes CDR1 SGHVS and CDR2 FQNEAQ. V lost 8 bases, J lost 5 bases, and 16 bases lay in between. The CDR3 is made up of 14 amino acids. The DNA of the CDR3 is TGTGCCAGCCTGAGTGGGAGCCTGAACAATGAGCAGTTCTTC. Its protein is CASLSGSLNNEQFF. The variable domain in full, completed from reference TRBV7-8 and TRBJ2-1, reads GAGVSQSPRYKVAKRGQDVALRCDPISGHVSLFWYQQALGQGPEFLTYFQNEAQLDKSGLPSDRFFAERPEGSVSTLKIQRTQQEDSAVYLCASLSGSLNNEQFFGPGTRLTVL.

The chain couples TRBV2 to TRBJ2-3; D may match TRBD1 or TRBD2 (7 bases each). Germline V gives CDR1 SNHLY, CDR2 FYNNEI. CDR3 length: 15 residues. Trimming left V 4 bases short and J 1 base short, with 12 bases between. CDR3 in amino acids: CASSVAGGGTDTQYF. For the CDR3, the DNA is TGTGCCAGCAGTGTGGCAGGGGGGGGCACAGATACGCAGTATTTT.

The chain links TRBV10-1 to TRBJ2-7; D is unresolved. CDR1 and CDR2 from the germline V gene are WNHNN and SYGVQD (reference sequence). The ends were cut back, 6 bases at V and 3 bases at J, with 12 bases in the middle. The CDR3 spans 13 residues. Here the CDR3 DNA reads TGCGCCAGCAGCGTCGGGCCCCGCTACGAGCAGTACTTC. It is translated as CASSVGPRYEQYF.

The chain recombines TRBV7-9 with TRBJ1-4, with 7 bases aligning to TRBD1. The V gene's germline CDR1 is SEHNR and CDR2 FQNEAQ (reference sequence). The CDR3 covers 15 residues. V shed 5 bases, J shed 5 bases, and the junction held 8 bases outside the gene matches. CDR3 sequence: CASSQGTAANEKLFF. The DNA for the CDR3 is TGTGCCAGCAGCCAGGGGACAGCGGCAAATGAAAAACTGTTTTTT.

This clone was observed a handful of times. The rearrangement links TRBV7-9 to TRBJ1-3; D is possibly TRBD1 (6 bases). Germline CDR1 reads SEHNR; CDR2 reads FQNEAQ (reference sequence). V was clipped by 1 base and J by 3 bases, with 10 bases between them. The CDR3 length is 15 residues. The CDR3, as DNA: TGTGCCAGCAGCTTAGGGGGGGCCCTTGGAAACACCATATATTTT. As protein: CASSLGGALGNTIYF.

This chain links TRBV12-3 or TRBV12-4 with TRBJ1-5, with 7 bases matching TRBD1. The CDR3 runs 13 residues. The ends lost 4 bases at V and 4 bases at J; junction bases unmatched: 1. This CDR3 reads CASSSTGNQPQHF. The CDR3 DNA sequence: TGTGCCAGCAGTTCGACAGGGAATCAGCCCCAGCATTTT.

This chain uses TRBV5-1 with TRBJ2-1; D uncertain. CDR3 size: 16 residues. Germline CDR1 SGHRS, CDR2 YFSETQ. V shed 2 bases and J shed 0 bases, with 12 bases lying between them. CDR3 sequence (DNA): TGCGCCAGCAGCTTCGAGATGATGAGCTCCTACAATGAGCAGTTCTTC. This translates into CASSFEMMSSYNEQFF.

The rearrangement uses TRBV30 and TRBJ1-5; the match to TRBD1 covers 7 bases. V shed 0 bases and J 6 bases; nucleotides not matched to a gene: 14. The CDR3 consists of 17 residues. Germline CDR1 reads GTSNPN; CDR2 reads SVGIG (reference sequence). CDR3 in amino acids: CAWSVRGAGGVGQPQHF. The DNA of the CDR3 is TGTGCCTGGAGTGTAAGGGGGGCAGGGGGAGTAGGTCAGCCCCAGCATTTT.